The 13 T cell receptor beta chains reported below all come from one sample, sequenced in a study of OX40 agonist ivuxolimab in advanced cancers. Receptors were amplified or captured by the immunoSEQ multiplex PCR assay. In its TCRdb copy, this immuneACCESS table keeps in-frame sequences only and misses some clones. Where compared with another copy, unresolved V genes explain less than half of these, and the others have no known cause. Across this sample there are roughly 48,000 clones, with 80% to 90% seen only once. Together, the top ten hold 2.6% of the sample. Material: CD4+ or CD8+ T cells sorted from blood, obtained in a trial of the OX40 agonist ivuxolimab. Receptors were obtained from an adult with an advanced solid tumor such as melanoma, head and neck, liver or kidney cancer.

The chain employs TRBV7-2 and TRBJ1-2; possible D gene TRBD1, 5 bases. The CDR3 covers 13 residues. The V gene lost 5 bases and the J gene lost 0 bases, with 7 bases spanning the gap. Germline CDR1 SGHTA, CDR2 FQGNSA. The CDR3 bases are TGTGCCAGCAGCGTAGGGGCTAACTATGGCTACACCTTC. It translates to CASSVGANYGYTF.

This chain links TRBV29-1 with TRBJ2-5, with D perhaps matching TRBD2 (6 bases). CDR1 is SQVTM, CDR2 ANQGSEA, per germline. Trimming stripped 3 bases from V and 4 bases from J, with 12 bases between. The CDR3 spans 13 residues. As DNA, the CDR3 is TGCAGCGTTGACCAGACCGGGGGAGAGACCCAGTACTTC. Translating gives CSVDQTGGETQYF.

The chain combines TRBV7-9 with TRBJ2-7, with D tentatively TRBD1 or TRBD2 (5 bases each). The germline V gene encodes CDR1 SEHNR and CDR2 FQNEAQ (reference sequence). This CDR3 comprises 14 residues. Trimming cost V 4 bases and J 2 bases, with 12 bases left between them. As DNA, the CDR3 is TGTGCCAGCAGCTCCTCCGGGACCACCTACGAGCAGTACTTC. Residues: CASSSSGTTYEQYF.

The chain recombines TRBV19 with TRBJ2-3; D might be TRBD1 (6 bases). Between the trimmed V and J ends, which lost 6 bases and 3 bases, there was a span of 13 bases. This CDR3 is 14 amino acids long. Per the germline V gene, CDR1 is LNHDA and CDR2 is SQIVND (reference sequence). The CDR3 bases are TGTGCCAGTAGCATGCGGCAGGGGACAGATACGCAGTATTTT. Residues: CASSMRQGTDTQYF.

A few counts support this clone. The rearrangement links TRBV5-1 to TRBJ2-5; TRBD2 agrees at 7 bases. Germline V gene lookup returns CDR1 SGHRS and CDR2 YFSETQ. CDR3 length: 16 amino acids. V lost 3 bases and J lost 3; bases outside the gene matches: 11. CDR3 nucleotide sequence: TGCGCCAGCAGCTCCGGACCCTTCAGCGGGAAAGAGACCCAGTACTTC. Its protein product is CASSSGPFSGKETQYF.

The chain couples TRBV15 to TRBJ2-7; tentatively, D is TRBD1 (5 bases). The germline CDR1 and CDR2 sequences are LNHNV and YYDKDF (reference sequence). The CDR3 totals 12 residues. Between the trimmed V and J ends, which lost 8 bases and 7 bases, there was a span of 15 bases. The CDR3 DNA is TGTGCCACCTGGGGCCTCGGCAGGGAGCAGTACTTC. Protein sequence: CATWGLGREQYF.

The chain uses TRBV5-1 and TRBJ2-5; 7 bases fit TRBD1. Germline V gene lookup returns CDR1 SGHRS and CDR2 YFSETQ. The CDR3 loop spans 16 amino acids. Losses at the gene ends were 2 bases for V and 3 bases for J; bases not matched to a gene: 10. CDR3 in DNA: TGCGCCAGCAGCTTCATAGACAGGGCGTTAAAAGAGACCCAGTACTTC. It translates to CASSFIDRALKETQYF.

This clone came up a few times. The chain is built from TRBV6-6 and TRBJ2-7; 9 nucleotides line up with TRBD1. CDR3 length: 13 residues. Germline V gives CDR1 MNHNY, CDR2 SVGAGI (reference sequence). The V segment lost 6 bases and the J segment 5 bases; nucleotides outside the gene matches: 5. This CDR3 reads CASRGTGKHEQYF. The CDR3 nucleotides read TGTGCCAGCAGGGGGACAGGGAAACACGAGCAGTACTTC.

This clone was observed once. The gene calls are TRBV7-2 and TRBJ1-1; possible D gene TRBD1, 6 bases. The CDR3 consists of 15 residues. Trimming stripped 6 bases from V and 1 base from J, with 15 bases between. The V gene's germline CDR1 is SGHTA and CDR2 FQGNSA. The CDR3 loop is CASRASGGWNTEAFF. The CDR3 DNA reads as TGTGCCAGCAGGGCTAGTGGGGGCTGGAACACTGAAGCTTTCTTT. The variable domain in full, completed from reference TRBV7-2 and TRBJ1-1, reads GAGVSQSPSNKVTEKGKDVELRCDPISGHTALYWYRQSLGQGLEFLIYFQGNSAPDKSGLPSDRFSAERTGGSVSTLTIQRTQQEDSAVYLCASRASGGWNTEAFFGQGTRLTVV.

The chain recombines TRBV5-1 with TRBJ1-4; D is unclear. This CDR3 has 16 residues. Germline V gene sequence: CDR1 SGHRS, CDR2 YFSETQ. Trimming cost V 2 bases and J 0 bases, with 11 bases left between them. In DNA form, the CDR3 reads TGCGCCAGCAGCTTCGGCAGTTTAGCAACTAATGAAAAACTGTTTTTT. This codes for CASSFGSLATNEKLFF.

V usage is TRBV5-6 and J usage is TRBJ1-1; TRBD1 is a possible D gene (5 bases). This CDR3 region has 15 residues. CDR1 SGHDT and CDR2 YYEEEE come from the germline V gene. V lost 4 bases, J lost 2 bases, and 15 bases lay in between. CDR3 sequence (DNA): TGTGCCAGCAGCCCGAGACGACAGATCAACACTGAAGCTTTCTTT. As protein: CASSPRRQINTEAFF.

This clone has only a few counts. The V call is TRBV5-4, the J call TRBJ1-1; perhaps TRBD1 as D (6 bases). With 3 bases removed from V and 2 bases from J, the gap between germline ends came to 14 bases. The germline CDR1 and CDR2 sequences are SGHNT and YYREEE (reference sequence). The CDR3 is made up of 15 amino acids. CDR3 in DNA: TGTGCCAGCAGCTCAGGCGGGGGCCGAAACACTGAAGCTTTCTTT. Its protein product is CASSSGGGRNTEAFF. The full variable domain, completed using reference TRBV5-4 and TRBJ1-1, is ETGVTQSPTHLIKTRGQQVTLRCSSQSGHNTVSWYQQALGQGPQFIFQYYREEENGRGNFPPRFSGLQFPNYSSELNVNALELDDSALYLCASSSGGGRNTEAFFGQGTRLTVV.

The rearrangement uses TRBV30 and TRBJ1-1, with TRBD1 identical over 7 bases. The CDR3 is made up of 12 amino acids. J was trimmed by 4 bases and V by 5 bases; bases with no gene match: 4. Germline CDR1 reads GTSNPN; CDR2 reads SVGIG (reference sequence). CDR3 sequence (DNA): TGTGCCTGGGACAGGGTCGGCACTGAAGCTTTCTTT. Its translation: CAWDRVGTEAFF. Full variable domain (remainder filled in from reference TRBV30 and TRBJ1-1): SQTIHQWPATLVQPVGSPLSLECTVEGTSNPNLYWYRQAAGRGLQLLFYSVGIGQISSEVPQNLSASRPQDRQFILSSKKLLLSDSGFYLCAWDRVGTEAFFGQGTRLTVV.